This TCR beta chain appears in the sequencing data of a study of Graves' ophthalmopathy and Graves' hyperthyroidism. Notes on the study in general: Prediction of ophthalmopathy progression reached roughly 64% sensitivity and around 72% specificity.

In germline, CDR1 is MNHNY, CDR2 SVGAGI (reference sequence). J was trimmed by 7 bases and V by 6 bases; bases with no gene match: 9. The CDR3 runs 15 residues. This clonotype showed up just a few times. Its antigen is as yet unknown. Patients were excluded if they had other autoimmune diseases or uncontrolled infections, and likewise if pregnancy or lactation applied. It was from roughly 10 ml of fresh peripheral blood that the PBMCs came. RNA transcripts yielded amplified TCR beta CDR3 regions. Following a first-round RT-PCR that used HTBI primers, a second-round multiplex PCR was carried out. TCRdb reanalysed the multiplex PCR reads using MiXCR and keeps one entry per CDR3 protein. This table holds about 700,000 distinct CDR3 sequences, roughly two fifths found once.

This rearrangement joins TRBV6-6 to TRBJ1-4, with 9 nucleotides matching TRBD1. The sample taken for sequencing was peripheral blood. The receptor's source is an adult man with Graves' ophthalmopathy. CDR3 nucleotide sequence: TGTGCCAGCAGCCGCCTGGGACAGGGTGTTGAAAAACTGTTTTTT. This codes for CASSRLGQGVEKLFF.